A single sample gave rise to the 24 T cell receptor beta chains below, sequenced in a study of shared clonotypes between healthy human individuals (dated by TCRdb to the early 2020s). Receptor libraries were prepared by the immunoSEQ multiplex PCR assay. The immuneACCESS repertoire file appears here via TCRdb, limited to in-frame rearrangements. These files lack a portion of the clones; in checked studies, under half of the deficit traces to unresolved V genes, and the cause of the others is not known. A total of approximately 320,000 clones appear in this sample, over 65% of them only once. Together, the top ten hold about a tenth of the sample. The sample consisted of memory CD4+ T cells sorted from blood. Explained via the paper, the cell subset or site label denotes: CD45RA-negative fraction. All receptors come from a man younger than 40 in good health.

This clone was recorded only once. This sequence joins TRBV5-1 and TRBJ2-5, with a tentative D call TRBD2 (6 bases). Trimming removed 4 bases from V and 1 base from J, with 11 bases in between. This CDR3 comprises 14 residues. Germline V CDR1 and CDR2: SGHRS, YFSETQ. The CDR3 region is CASSRSSAQETQYF. In DNA, the CDR3 is TGCGCCAGCAGCCGCTCTAGCGCCCAAGAGACCCAGTACTTC.

This chain joins TRBV5-1 and TRBJ1-1, with a tentative D call TRBD1 (5 bases). The germline V and J ends were trimmed by 0 bases and 1 base, with 7 bases remaining between them. The germline gives CDR1 SGHRS, CDR2 YFSETQ. This CDR3 is 14 amino acids long. The DNA of the CDR3 is TGCGCCAGCAGCTTGGCTCAGGGGAACACTGAAGCTTTCTTT. Translation: CASSLAQGNTEAFF.

The V and J genes are TRBV18 and TRBJ1-5; weak D call: TRBD1 (5 bases). Trimming removed 3 bases at V and 10 bases at J, with 13 bases between. The V gene's germline CDR1 is KGHSH and CDR2 LQKENI. This CDR3 comprises 13 residues. CDR3 in amino acids: CASSPGTAQPQHF. The CDR3 DNA follows: TGTGCCAGCTCACCCGGGACCGCACAACCCCAGCATTTT.

This chain links TRBV30 with TRBJ2-7; 8 nucleotides align to TRBD2. With 1 base clipped from V and 0 bases from J, the junction kept 5 bases outside the gene matches. This CDR3 has 15 residues. Germline CDR1 GTSNPN, CDR2 SVGIG (reference sequence). The CDR3, as DNA: TGTGCCTGGAGTGGGACTAGCCGGAGCTCCTACGAGCAGTACTTC. As protein: CAWSGTSRSSYEQYF.

The chain employs TRBV30 and TRBJ2-1; TRBD2 agrees at 9 bases. Germline-derived CDR1 and CDR2 are GTSNPN and SVGIG (reference sequence). The CDR3 consists of 14 residues. J gave up 7 bases and V 3 bases, and 7 bases lay outside the gene matches. The CDR3 DNA follows: TGTGCCTGGAGGCCGGGACTAGCTGTAAATGAGCAGTTCTTC. Translated, it gives CAWRPGLAVNEQFF. Supplemented by reference TRBV30 and TRBJ2-1, the full variable domain reads SQTIHQWPATLVQPVGSPLSLECTVEGTSNPNLYWYRQAAGRGLQLLFYSVGIGQISSEVPQNLSASRPQDRQFILSSKKLLLSDSGFYLCAWRPGLAVNEQFFGPGTRLTVL.

The chain has TRBV14 and TRBJ2-1; 9 bases match TRBD2. The CDR3 contains 17 residues. The junction had 8 bases not matched to a gene; V was cut back by 1 base and J by 4 bases. From germline, CDR1 is SGHDN and CDR2 FVKESK. The CDR3 spells CASSQGREGRWYNEQFF. The CDR3 DNA reads as TGTGCCAGCAGCCAAGGGCGGGAGGGCCGTTGGTACAATGAGCAGTTCTTC.

This clone was seen only once. The chain joins TRBV28 to TRBJ2-2; TRBD1 aligns across 7 bases. Germline V gene lookup returns CDR1 MDHEN and CDR2 SYDVKM. V lost 8 bases and J lost 1; bases outside the gene matches: 10. CDR3 size: 16 residues. The CDR3 nucleotides read TGTGCCAGCCGAAGGGCACGGACAGGGAACACCGGGGAGCTGTTTTTT. Protein product: CASRRARTGNTGELFF.

The genes are TRBV5-1 and TRBJ2-7; D is possibly TRBD2 (5 bases). Germline assignment: CDR1 SGHRS and CDR2 YFSETQ. V shed 4 bases and J shed 5 bases, with 13 bases lying between them. The CDR3 loop spans 13 amino acids. The CDR3 loop is CASSTAGWDEQYF. CDR3 coding DNA: TGCGCCAGCAGCACGGCGGGCTGGGACGAGCAGTACTTC. Looking up the rest from reference TRBV5-1 and TRBJ2-7 gives the full variable domain: KAGVTQTPRYLIKTRGQQVTLSCSPISGHRSVSWYQQTPGQGLQFLFEYFSETQRNKGNFPGRFSGRQFSNSRSEMNVSTLELGDSALYLCASSTAGWDEQYFGPGTRLTVT.

The rearrangement joins TRBV27 to TRBJ2-5; 9 bases line up with TRBD2. V dropped 6 bases and J dropped 5; count of bases not matched to a gene: 16. The CDR3 sequence is 17 residues long. CDR1 is MNHEY, CDR2 SMNVEV, per germline (reference sequence). The CDR3 loop reads CASSPGTSQPAGETQYF. DNA of the CDR3: TGTGCCAGCAGCCCCGGGACTAGCCAACCTGCAGGGGAGACCCAGTACTTC.

The chain joins TRBV12-5 to TRBJ1-2, with D hard to call. Between the trimmed V and J ends, which lost 0 bases and 8 bases, there was a span of 13 bases. In germline, CDR1 is LGHNT, CDR2 FRNRAP. The CDR3 is made up of 14 amino acids. CDR3 loop: CASGLVPSGEGYTF. CDR3 nucleotides: TGTGCTAGTGGTTTGGTTCCATCGGGAGAGGGCTACACCTTC. The variable domain in full, with the rest retrieved from reference TRBV12-5 and TRBJ1-2, is DARVTQTPRHKVTEMGQEVTMRCQPILGHNTVFWYRQTMMQGLELLAYFRNRAPLDDSGMPKDRFSAEMPDATLATLKIQPSEPRDSAVYFCASGLVPSGEGYTFGSGTRLTVV.

The V call is TRBV4-3, the J call TRBJ2-3; weak D call: TRBD2 (5 bases). This CDR3 has 15 amino acids. Germline CDR1 reads LGHNA; CDR2 reads YSLEER. The germline V and J ends were trimmed by 2 bases and 0 bases, with 9 bases remaining between them. The CDR3, as DNA: TGCGCCAGCAGCCAATCGGCGGGTAGCACAGATACGCAGTATTTT. Protein product: CASSQSAGSTDTQYF.

This clone was seen just once. The V call is TRBV6-6, the J call TRBJ2-7; possible D gene TRBD1, 6 bases. The germline CDR1 and CDR2 sequences are MNHNY and SVGAGI (reference sequence). V lost 8 bases, J lost 4 bases, and 12 bases lay in between. This CDR3 contains 12 residues. The CDR3 loop reads CASGPRGYEQYF. The CDR3 DNA follows: TGTGCCAGCGGCCCTAGGGGGTACGAGCAGTACTTC.

The CDR3 DNA reads TGTGCCAGCAGCTGGGGACAGGGTGACACTGAAGCTTTCTTT. Amino acids: CASSWGQGDTEAFF. The chain links TRBV7-9 to TRBJ1-1; 9 bases map to TRBD1. V gave up 4 bases and J gave up 3 bases; unmatched junction bases: 3. Looked up from germline, CDR1 is SEHNR and CDR2 is FQNEAQ (reference sequence). The CDR3 is 14 amino acids.

This clone was recorded once. The CDR3 here is CASSMTSGKSLETQYF. In DNA form, the CDR3 reads TGCGCCAGCAGCATGACTAGCGGGAAGTCGCTGGAGACCCAGTACTTC. The chain recombines TRBV5-1 with TRBJ2-5, with TRBD2 matching 11 bases. The CDR3 runs to 16 residues. The germline gives CDR1 SGHRS, CDR2 YFSETQ. Germline trimming cut 4 bases from V and 5 bases from J; bases unmatched to any gene: 10.

The chain couples TRBV7-8 to TRBJ2-1; 9 nucleotides line up with TRBD2. Germline V gene sequence: CDR1 SGHVS, CDR2 FQNEAQ. This CDR3 comprises 17 residues. Germline trimming cut 6 bases from V and 7 bases from J; bases unmatched to any gene: 16. CDR3 sequence reads: CASRTRTVAGARNEQFF. For the CDR3, the DNA is TGTGCCAGCAGGACTAGAACGGTAGCGGGAGCAAGGAATGAGCAGTTCTTC.

This clone has just a few counts. The gene calls are TRBV5-1 and TRBJ2-6; D is undetermined. The germline V and J ends were trimmed by 7 bases and 1 base, with 12 bases remaining between them. The CDR3 spans 15 residues. Germline loops: CDR1 SGHRS, CDR2 YFSETQ. CDR3 sequence reads: CASFSGGSGANVLTF. The CDR3 DNA is TGCGCCAGCTTTTCCGGTGGGTCTGGGGCCAACGTCCTGACTTTC.

The chain couples TRBV11-3 to TRBJ2-1; D is possibly TRBD1 (5 bases). This CDR3 is built from 12 residues. V lost 5 bases, J lost 10 bases, and 12 bases lay in between. Germline assignment: CDR1 SGHNT and CDR2 YENEEA. CDR3 nucleotide sequence: TGTGCCAGCAGCCGAGACAGTGAAGAGCAGTTCTTC. Amino acid sequence: CASSRDSEEQFF.

This clone was picked up many times. V usage is TRBV4-3 and J usage is TRBJ1-2; D call uncertain. The V and J ends lost 4 bases and 7 bases respectively, with 22 bases between them. Germline CDR1 and CDR2: LGHNA and YSLEER. This CDR3 contains 16 residues. The CDR3 sequence is CASSPYLRGIDGGYTF. The CDR3 region has the DNA TGCGCCAGCAGCCCATACCTCCGGGGAATCGACGGTGGCTACACCTTC.

Regarding this clone: A much bigger clone sits one base away, suggesting this may be a read error. The V gene is TRBV7-9, the J gene TRBJ2-5, with TRBD2 matching over 9 bases. Germline assignment: CDR1 SEHNR and CDR2 FQNEAQ (reference sequence). The CDR3 has 14 residues. The V segment lost 5 bases and the J segment 1 base; nucleotides outside the gene matches: 2. The CDR3 DNA sequence: TGTGCCAGCAGCCTGACTAGCGGCCAAGAGACCCAGTACTTC. Amino acid sequence: CASSLTSGQETQYF.

The chain is built from TRBV6-1 and TRBJ2-7; D gene unclear. Trimming pared 4 bases from V and 6 bases from J, leaving 16 bases between. The CDR3 sequence is 14 residues long. CDR1 and CDR2 (germline): MNHNS, SASEGT. DNA for the CDR3: TGTGCCAGCAGTGTCAGCCCTACCCCCTCCGAGCAGTACTTC. Amino acids: CASSVSPTPSEQYF.

The V call is TRBV7-9, the J call TRBJ1-2, with D unresolved. Germline CDR1 and CDR2: SEHNR and FQNEAQ (reference sequence). The CDR3 totals 14 residues. Deletions cut 0 bases from V and 2 bases from J, with 7 bases between. CDR3 sequence (DNA): TGTGCCAGCAGCTTAGCTGGAGGGAACTATGGCTACACCTTC. Its translation: CASSLAGGNYGYTF.

The chain links TRBV10-2 to TRBJ2-3; TRBD2 aligns across 7 bases. The V segment lost 6 bases and the J segment 2 bases; nucleotides outside the gene matches: 11. The CDR3 runs to 16 residues. The V gene's germline CDR1 is WSHSY and CDR2 SAAADI. CDR3 region: CASSGTTSRVTDTQYF. DNA of the CDR3: TGCGCCAGCAGCGGAACGACTAGCCGAGTCACAGATACGCAGTATTTT.

This clone was found once. The V gene is TRBV5-6, the J gene TRBJ2-5, with 7 bases fitting TRBD2. Germline V CDR1 and CDR2: SGHDT, YYEEEE. This CDR3 is built from 18 residues. With 3 bases clipped from V and 7 bases from J, the junction kept 21 bases outside the gene matches. CDR3 region: CASSSWEGLQRRVGTQYF. The CDR3 DNA is TGTGCCAGCAGCTCCTGGGAGGGGTTGCAGCGGAGGGTCGGGACCCAGTACTTC.

This clone was seen ten or more times. The genes are TRBV19 and TRBJ2-7; D gene unclear. CDR3 length: 15 amino acids. CDR1 is LNHDA and CDR2 is SQIVND in the germline V gene (reference sequence). Trimming shortened V by 4 bases and J by 7 bases, and 20 bases separated the two germline ends. Here the CDR3 reads CASSSLSLRSREQYF. CDR3 sequence (DNA): TGTGCCAGTAGTAGCCTAAGCCTCCGTTCGAGGGAGCAGTACTTC.